Below, 13 T cell receptor beta chains from the same sample are listed, as sequenced in a study of T-cell memory formation after mild COVID-19 (dated by TCRdb to the early 2020s). The library came from 5' RACE. Sequencing used an Illumina NovaSeq 6000. Through fastp at Q25 and MiXCR, TCRdb rebuilt clones from the public reads, retaining in-frame beta chains. Every entry covers one CDR3 protein and lists the most common genes and DNA from its rows. Across this sample there are a few hundred thousand distinct CDR3 sequences, with approximately 16% seen only once. 20% to 25% of the sample is in the top ten clones. Sequences were obtained from PBMCs or a T cell subset sorted from them (not recorded which). These receptors originate from a man younger than 35 who had mild COVID-19 (a few samples of this study predate the infection). The sample titles of this study are shuffled in the database, so cell type and time point are left out; the donor was told from shared clones.

The chain employs TRBV5-6 and TRBJ2-7; 8 bases match TRBD2. The CDR3 loop spans 15 amino acids. Trimming removed 0 bases from V and 2 bases from J; junction bases left unmatched: 4. Germline assignment: CDR1 SGHDT and CDR2 YYEEEE. The DNA of the CDR3 is TGTGCCAGCAGCTTGGAGCGGGGGATAACCTACGAGCAGTACTTC. Protein sequence: CASSLERGITYEQYF.

The chain uses TRBV5-1 and TRBJ2-1; a possible D gene is TRBD2 (6 bases). Germline CDR1 SGHRS, CDR2 YFSETQ. Trimming removed 0 bases at V and 2 bases at J, with 9 bases between. The CDR3 length is 15 residues. The CDR3 is CASSLETGAYNEQFF. For the CDR3, the DNA is TGCGCCAGCAGCTTGGAGACGGGGGCCTACAATGAGCAGTTCTTC. Supplemented by reference TRBV5-1 and TRBJ2-1, the full variable domain reads KAGVTQTPRYLIKTRGQQVTLSCSPISGHRSVSWYQQTPGQGLQFLFEYFSETQRNKGNFPGRFSGRQFSNSRSEMNVSTLELGDSALYLCASSLETGAYNEQFFGPGTRLTVL.

V gene TRBV7-6 combines with J gene TRBJ2-5; weak D call: TRBD2 (6 bases). The germline V gene encodes CDR1 SGHVS and CDR2 FNYEAQ. CDR3 length equals 13 residues. V was pared by 4 bases and J by 4 bases, with 10 bases between. The CDR3, as DNA: TGTGCCAGCAGCTCCGGACTACTAGAGACCCAGTACTTC. Translated: CASSSGLLETQYF.

In its sample, this clonotype was seen a few times. This sequence joins TRBV20-1 and TRBJ2-5; D might be TRBD1 (5 bases). This CDR3 region has 13 residues. The V gene lost 3 bases and the J gene lost 0 bases, with 8 bases spanning the gap. CDR1 and CDR2 (germline): DFQATT, SNEGSKA (reference sequence). CDR3 nucleotide sequence: TGCAGTGCTAGTCAGGGATACCAAGAGACCCAGTACTTC. It is translated as CSASQGYQETQYF.

Turning to this clonotype: Because it lacks the conserved phenylalanine or tryptophan at the end, this CDR3 is likely a read error. The chain uses TRBV20-1 and TRBJ1-4; weak D call: TRBD1 (6 bases). The V gene's germline CDR1 is DFQATT and CDR2 SNEGSKA (reference sequence). Trimming removed 0 bases at V and 7 bases at J, with 9 bases between. The CDR3 loop spans 13 amino acids. The CDR3 spells CSAREGASEKLFL. For the CDR3, the DNA is TGCAGTGCTAGAGAGGGGGCAAGTGAAAAACTGTTTCTT.

The chain carries TRBV6-2 or TRBV6-3 and TRBJ2-1; TRBD2 agrees at 8 bases. V shed 6 bases, J shed 2 bases, and the junction held 6 bases outside the gene matches. The CDR3 has 15 residues. Germline values: CDR1 MNHEY, CDR2 SVGEGT. CDR3 sequence: CASRLSGGTYNEQFF. The CDR3 nucleotides read TGTGCCAGCAGACTGAGCGGGGGAACCTACAATGAGCAGTTCTTC.

V and J are TRBV29-1 and TRBJ2-1; D perhaps matches TRBD2 (6 bases). The CDR3 has 17 residues. Germline V gene data show CDR1 as SQVTM and CDR2 as ANQGSEA. V lost 4 bases to trimming and J lost 2 bases, with 21 bases between them. The CDR3 spells CSVGVGATRHPYNEQFF. For the CDR3, the DNA is TGCAGCGTTGGAGTTGGGGCGACTAGACACCCCTACAATGAGCAGTTCTTC.

CDR3 amino acids: CASSRPGQGARAFF. The DNA for the CDR3 is TGTGCCAGCAGCCGGCCGGGACAGGGGGCGCGGGCTTTCTTT. This chain joins TRBV7-2 and TRBJ1-1, with 12 nucleotides matching TRBD1. CDR3 length: 14 amino acids. Germline V gene data show CDR1 as SGHTA and CDR2 as FQGNSA. V was pared by 5 bases and J by 11 bases, with 9 bases of the junction left unmatched.

In this sample, this clonotype turned up a few times. The CDR3 DNA sequence: TGTGCCAGCAGTCCACCCAACTCCGGGACAGATTATGGCTACACCTTC. It yields the protein CASSPPNSGTDYGYTF. This chain joins TRBV12-3 or TRBV12-4 and TRBJ1-2; 7 bases are a match to TRBD1. The CDR3 spans 16 residues. V gave up 5 bases and J gave up 5 bases; unmatched junction bases: 14.

V and J are TRBV12-3 or TRBV12-4 and TRBJ2-3; no clear D gene. V dropped 4 bases and J dropped 4 bases, with 9 bases sitting between them. The CDR3 is made up of 13 amino acids. CDR3 protein: CASSSTGPDTQYF. CDR3 bases: TGTGCCAGCAGTTCCACGGGCCCAGATACGCAGTATTTT.

This clonotype occurred a few times. DNA of the CDR3: TGTGCCAGCAGCCAAGGGGGGACAGGGGCGAGTCAGCCCCAGCATTTT. Protein product: CASSQGGTGASQPQHF. The chain has TRBV3-1 and TRBJ1-5; TRBD1 matches at 10 bases. CDR1 is LGHDT and CDR2 is YNNKEL in the germline V gene (reference sequence). The CDR3 totals 16 residues. V shed 1 base, J shed 6 bases, and the junction held 6 bases outside the gene matches.

This clonotype was picked up a small number of times. This chain joins TRBV4-2 and TRBJ2-5, with TRBD2 as a possible D gene (6 bases). This CDR3 region has 16 residues. Looked up from germline, CDR1 is LGHNA and CDR2 is YNFKEQ. V was pared by 1 base and J by 2 bases, with 14 bases between. Here the CDR3 reads CASSQAAGQIQETQYF. CDR3 DNA: TGTGCCAGCAGCCAAGCGGCGGGGCAGATTCAAGAGACCCAGTACTTC.

This clonotype was detected only a few times. V is TRBV6-5 and J is TRBJ2-2; D call uncertain. The CDR3 runs 14 residues. Germline-derived CDR1 and CDR2 are MNHEY and SVGAGI. V was trimmed by 2 bases and J by 1 base, leaving 5 bases between them. The CDR3 nucleotides are TGTGCCAGCAGTTACATGGGGAACACCGGGGAGCTGTTTTTT. It specifies CASSYMGNTGELFF.